The 21 T cell receptor beta chains presented below share a single source sample, sequenced in a study of T cell changes during pregnancy in multiple sclerosis (dated by TCRdb to the late 2010s). The library was made by the immunoSEQ multiplex PCR assay. This is the immuneACCESS table as TCRdb keeps it, with only in-frame sequences that have V and J called. A part of the clones is gone; compared with another copy, unresolved V genes explain less than half, and the rest is unexplained. The sample has tens of thousands of clones on record, 89% of them singletons. 0.55% to 0.7% of the sample belongs to the ten largest clones. The starting material was CD4+ T cells from peripheral blood mononuclear cells, obtained in the first trimester of pregnancy. These receptors were collected from a female donor with multiple sclerosis, enrolled in a pregnancy study.

V is TRBV11-2 and J is TRBJ2-3, with TRBD2 identical over 8 bases. V shed 3 bases and J 6 bases; nucleotides not matched to a gene: 17. The CDR3 has 18 amino acids. Germline V CDR1 and CDR2: SGHAT, FQNNGV. CDR3 in amino acids: CASSFPTRTSSGRDTQYF. CDR3 sequence (DNA): TGTGCCAGCAGCTTCCCCACAAGGACTAGCAGTGGGCGGGATACGCAGTATTTT.

The V and J genes are TRBV27 and TRBJ2-1, with 7 bases matching TRBD1. The germline CDR1 and CDR2 sequences are MNHEY and SMNVEV (reference sequence). The CDR3 length is 15 residues. Trimming cost V 6 bases and J 4 bases; bases outside gene matches: 9. The CDR3: CASRPLGQSYNEQFF. The CDR3 nucleotides are TGTGCCAGCAGGCCCCTGGGACAGTCTTACAATGAGCAGTTCTTC.

This chain links TRBV25-1 with TRBJ1-3, with D perhaps TRBD1 (5 bases). With 1 base removed from V and 0 bases from J, the gap between germline ends came to 13 bases. The germline gives CDR1 MGHDK, CDR2 SYGVNS. The CDR3 totals 17 residues. The CDR3 DNA is TGTGCCAGCAGTGAATCCGCAGGGCTGAGCTCTGGAAACACCATATATTTT. This gives the protein CASSESAGLSSGNTIYF.

This clone was seen a few times. This chain links TRBV7-9 with TRBJ1-5; TRBD1 matches 8 bases. Per germline, CDR1 SEHNR and CDR2 FQNEAQ (reference sequence). This CDR3 has 15 residues. The V segment lost 3 bases and the J segment 4 bases; nucleotides outside the gene matches: 5. The CDR3 here is CASSFDRGGNQPQHF. CDR3 DNA sequence: TGTGCCAGCAGCTTCGACAGGGGAGGAAATCAGCCCCAGCATTTT.

The chain joins TRBV5-1 to TRBJ2-2; 7 bases agree with TRBD1. Germline assignment: CDR1 SGHRS and CDR2 YFSETQ. Trimming at V came to 3 bases and at J to 2 bases, leaving 7 bases not matched to a gene. This CDR3 comprises 16 residues. The CDR3 loop is CASSSPGTANTGELFF. The CDR3, as DNA: TGCGCCAGCAGCTCACCCGGGACAGCCAACACCGGGGAGCTGTTTTTT.

This chain uses TRBV10-3 with TRBJ2-1, with TRBD2 matching over 11 bases. The CDR3 is 16 residues long. Germline lookup yields CDR1 ENHRY and CDR2 SYGVKD. The V and J ends lost 2 bases and 1 base, in that order; junction bases with no gene match: 1. The CDR3 DNA is TGTGCCATCAGTGAGCTAGCGGGAGGATCCTACAATGAGCAGTTCTTC. Its protein is CAISELAGGSYNEQFF.

This chain joins TRBV7-2 and TRBJ1-2, with TRBD1 matching 11 bases. Germline V gene sequence: CDR1 SGHTA, CDR2 FQGNSA. Trimming took 3 bases from V and 8 from J; bases not matched to a gene: 11. The CDR3 runs 16 residues. DNA of the CDR3: TGTGCCAGCAGCTTTGGGACAGGGGGTTCCATGGAAGGCTACACCTTC. Its translation is CASSFGTGGSMEGYTF.

This clone was found once. V is TRBV27 and J is TRBJ2-3, with 15 positions matching TRBD2. V trimming: 6 bases; J trimming: 12 bases; junction bases outside the gene matches: 10. Germline V lookup: CDR1 MNHEY, CDR2 SMNVEV (reference sequence). This CDR3 has 15 residues. The CDR3 loop reads CASSPGLAGGRTQYF. Written as DNA, the CDR3 is TGTGCCAGCAGCCCAGGACTAGCGGGAGGGCGAACCCAGTATTTT.

CDR3 sequence reads: CASSLPGVNEKLFF. CDR3 nucleotides: TGTGCCAGCAGTTTACCCGGGGTGAATGAAAAACTGTTTTTT. This chain uses TRBV28 with TRBJ1-4; unclear D gene. Germline CDR1 MDHEN, CDR2 SYDVKM. The V and J ends lost 2 bases and 5 bases respectively, with 9 bases between them. CDR3 length: 14 residues.

This clone was recorded only once. V and J are TRBV15 and TRBJ2-6, with D possibly matching TRBD1 (5 bases). CDR1 is LNHNV and CDR2 is YYDKDF in the germline V gene (reference sequence). This CDR3 comprises 16 residues. V lost 1 base and J lost 2, with 9 bases in between. CDR3 amino acids: CATSRVTRAGANVLTF. CDR3 coding DNA: TGTGCCACCAGCAGAGTAACCAGGGCTGGGGCCAACGTCCTGACTTTC.

This clone was found a few times. The chain combines TRBV7-9 with TRBJ2-7, with 9 positions matching TRBD1. J gave up 0 bases and V 6 bases, and 9 bases lay outside the gene matches. From germline, CDR1 is SEHNR and CDR2 FQNEAQ (reference sequence). The CDR3 consists of 16 residues. The CDR3 here is CASRDFRDRVSYEQYF. For the CDR3, the DNA is TGTGCCAGCAGAGACTTCCGGGACAGGGTCTCCTACGAGCAGTACTTC.

CDR3 amino acids: CASSLEGGRTDTQYF. CDR3 bases: TGCGCCAGCAGCTTGGAAGGGGGTCGCACAGATACGCAGTATTTT. This chain connects TRBV5-1 to TRBJ2-3; possible D gene TRBD1, 6 bases. Trimming cost V 0 bases and J 1 base, with 9 bases left between them. Germline-derived CDR1 and CDR2 are SGHRS and YFSETQ. CDR3 length equals 15 residues.

This chain joins TRBV27 and TRBJ2-1, with D unresolved. V was shortened by 4 bases and J by 6 bases, with 4 bases between the two germline ends. Germline values: CDR1 MNHEY, CDR2 SMNVEV (reference sequence). The CDR3 is made up of 11 amino acids. The CDR3 DNA reads as TGTGCCAGCAGTTCTACCAATGAGCAGTTCTTC. Translating gives CASSSTNEQFF.

This chain links TRBV4-1 with TRBJ2-1, with 9 bases matching TRBD2. The CDR3 is 15 amino acids. The junction had 7 bases not matched to a gene; V was cut back by 1 base and J by 9 bases. Germline assignment: CDR1 MGHRA and CDR2 YSYEKL. The CDR3 reads CASSQGLSGRGEQFF. The DNA of the CDR3 is TGCGCCAGCAGCCAAGGGCTTAGCGGGAGAGGTGAGCAGTTCTTC.

The gene calls are TRBV2 and TRBJ2-3; D might be TRBD2 (6 bases). This CDR3 is built from 13 residues. V was pared by 4 bases and J by 7 bases, with 12 bases between. Germline-derived CDR1 and CDR2 are SNHLY and FYNNEI. CDR3 bases: TGTGCCAGCAGTGTTCCGGGAGTGAATACGCAGTATTTT. Its protein product is CASSVPGVNTQYF. The full variable domain, with the rest looked up from reference TRBV2 and TRBJ2-3, is EPEVTQTPSHQVTQMGQEVILRCVPISNHLYFYWYRQILGQKVEFLVSFYNNEISEKSEIFDDQFSVERPDGSNFTLKIRSTKLEDSAMYFCASSVPGVNTQYFGPGTRLTVL.

The chain joins TRBV14 to TRBJ2-3; D is unclear. Trimming shortened V by 3 bases and J by 1 base, and 14 bases separated the two germline ends. The CDR3 length is 16 residues. Germline V lookup: CDR1 SGHDN, CDR2 FVKESK. The CDR3 loop is CASSQTRRSRTDTQYF. In DNA, the CDR3 is TGTGCCAGCAGCCAGACGCGGAGATCTCGCACAGATACGCAGTATTTT.

This chain uses TRBV7-9 with TRBJ1-5; 9 nucleotides match TRBD1. In germline, CDR1 is SEHNR, CDR2 FQNEAQ (reference sequence). The V gene end was trimmed by 1 base and the J gene end by 6 bases; junction bases not matched to a gene: 10. The CDR3 extends over 17 amino acids. The CDR3 reads CASSLGGPGQGFQPQHF. The CDR3 DNA reads as TGTGCCAGCAGCTTAGGGGGCCCGGGACAGGGCTTTCAGCCCCAGCATTTT.

The chain links TRBV7-2 to TRBJ2-7; maybe TRBD2 (6 bases). CDR3 length equals 13 residues. CDR1 SGHTA and CDR2 FQGNSA come from the germline V gene. Trimming left V 1 base short and J 7 bases short, with 11 bases between. Here the CDR3 DNA reads TGTGCCAGCAGCTTAGTAGTGGGGGGAGAGCAGTACTTC. As protein: CASSLVVGGEQYF.

The rearrangement uses TRBV19 and TRBJ2-7; 8 bases agree with TRBD1. Germline values: CDR1 LNHDA, CDR2 SQIVND (reference sequence). J was trimmed by 2 bases and V by 4 bases; bases with no gene match: 7. The CDR3 runs to 15 residues. The CDR3 region is CASSNLGTGPYEQYF. In DNA form, the CDR3 reads TGTGCCAGTAGTAATCTCGGGACAGGTCCCTACGAGCAGTACTTC.

This clone was seen only a few times. This chain links TRBV14 with TRBJ1-1, with TRBD1 as a possible D gene (5 bases). CDR1 is SGHDN and CDR2 is FVKESK in the germline V gene. Trimming cost V 0 bases and J 4 bases, with 9 bases left between them. There are 14 residues in the CDR3. The DNA for the CDR3 is TGTGCCAGCAGCCAAGATTCGGGGGTCACTGAAGCTTTCTTT. Translated, it gives CASSQDSGVTEAFF.

CDR3 loop: CSARGNTGELFF. In nucleotides, the CDR3 is TGCAGCGCCAGGGGGAACACCGGGGAGCTGTTTTTT. This chain joins TRBV29-1 and TRBJ2-2; the D gene is possibly TRBD1 (6 bases). The CDR3 loop spans 12 amino acids. Germline V lookup: CDR1 SQVTM, CDR2 ANQGSEA. The germline V and J ends were trimmed by 7 bases and 1 base, with 7 bases remaining between them.